The 6 T cell receptor beta chains reported below all come from one sample, sequenced in a study of blood T cell repertoires in COVID-19. Here immunoSEQ multiplex PCR was the method, and the copy in TCRdb shows in-frame clones only, minus some. This sample has some 220,000 clones, with 70% to 90% found just once. Sequencing used peripheral blood. The receptor set was obtained from a woman in her fifties or sixties with active or convalescent COVID-19.

The J gene is TRBJ2-7, the V gene TRBV7-8, with a weak D call TRBD1 (5 bases). The germline V and J ends were trimmed by 5 bases and 5 bases, with 10 bases remaining between them. Germline V gene sequence: CDR1 SGHVS, CDR2 FQNEAQ. This CDR3 contains 12 residues. The CDR3: CASSLETDEQYF. CDR3 sequence (DNA): TGTGCCAGCAGCCTCGAGACAGACGAGCAGTACTTC. The full variable domain, with the rest looked up from reference TRBV7-8 and TRBJ2-7, is GAGVSQSPRYKVAKRGQDVALRCDPISGHVSLFWYQQALGQGPEFLTYFQNEAQLDKSGLPSDRFFAERPEGSVSTLKIQRTQQEDSAVYLCASSLETDEQYFGPGTRLTVT.

The rearrangement joins TRBV10-2 to TRBJ1-1; 11 nucleotides align to TRBD1. In germline, CDR1 is WSHSY, CDR2 SAAADI. This CDR3 has 15 residues. The J segment lost 0 bases and the V segment lost 6 bases, leaving 3 bases of the junction unmatched. This chain's CDR3 is CASSGTGGLNTEAFF. CDR3 coding DNA: TGCGCCAGCAGCGGGACAGGGGGTCTGAACACTGAAGCTTTCTTT.

The chain uses TRBV30 and TRBJ1-1; possibly TRBD1 for D (6 bases). Between the trimmed V and J ends, which lost 0 bases and 1 base, there was a span of 12 bases. Germline V gives CDR1 GTSNPN, CDR2 SVGIG (reference sequence). The CDR3 consists of 15 residues. CDR3 amino acids: CAWSVRGGGNTEAFF. CDR3 in DNA: TGTGCCTGGAGTGTACGGGGGGGCGGGAACACTGAAGCTTTCTTT.

This clone was seen a handful of times. The chain joins TRBV2 to TRBJ1-4, with 7 nucleotides matching TRBD1. CDR3 length: 13 residues. The J segment lost 8 bases and the V segment lost 6 bases, leaving 6 bases of the junction unmatched. In germline, CDR1 is SNHLY, CDR2 FYNNEI. This CDR3 reads CASRTGSGEKLFF. The CDR3 nucleotides are TGTGCCAGCAGGACAGGGTCGGGGGAAAAACTGTTTTTT.

This clone was seen a single time. This rearrangement joins TRBV29-1 to TRBJ2-1; 10 positions agree with TRBD2. Losses at the gene ends were 3 bases for V and 7 bases for J; bases not matched to a gene: 3. The germline gives CDR1 SQVTM, CDR2 ANQGSEA. The length of the CDR3 is 13 residues. The CDR3 DNA is TGCAGCGTTGAGCCTAGCGGGGGAAATGAGCAGTTCTTC. Translation gives CSVEPSGGNEQFF.

V usage is TRBV30 and J usage is TRBJ2-3; 10 bases agree with TRBD2. The germline CDR1 and CDR2 sequences are GTSNPN and SVGIG (reference sequence). CDR3 length: 15 amino acids. The V segment lost 5 bases and the J segment 0 bases; nucleotides outside the gene matches: 5. The DNA for the CDR3 is TGTGCCTGGTCTAGCGGGAGAGTTAGCACAGATACGCAGTATTTT. Translating it yields CAWSSGRVSTDTQYF.